This TCR beta chain was observed in a study of blood T cell repertoires in COVID-19 (dated by TCRdb to 2019 to 2021). Concerning the study at large: Collaborator samples came from the United States, Italy and Spain and covered acute and convalescent phases of COVID-19. The material from the prospective study consisted of cDNA or gDNA derived from T cells, B-cell-depleted T cells, or PBMCs. Subjects who had been exposed to COVID-19, were actively infected with it, or had recovered from it provided the deeply sampled blood TCRbeta repertoires that made up the dataset. The repertoires were made available in a free public database intended to serve as a resource for research on the immune response to SARS-CoV-2. The samples were drawn from the first 160 participants of the ongoing ImmuneRACE study and from 1,254 subjects provided by 6 global collaborators. Sample metadata almost always included a de-identified subject ID, COVID-19 status, age in years and sex. Where HLA class I and class II types were available, the types were taken from metadata supplied by the sample provider, not from assay-based typing. The study at large found these results: The quantity of clinical and demographic metadata differed by source and by participant and was supplied without curation.

The collaborating institutions used their own protocols to collect whole blood in K2EDTA tubes. Collaborator samples were shipped for TCRbeta analysis as frozen whole blood, isolated PBMCs, or DNA extracted from either sample type. Details on this clone: Its antigen is currently not known. No base quality information exists; no much larger clone differs at one position.

The CDR3 runs 15 amino acids, cysteine and phenylalanine included. The CDR3 DNA has 45 bases and is translated from base 1. The V and J ends are trimmed by 1 base and 3 bases, leaving 12 bases between them. In the germline V gene (reference sequence), CDR1 corresponds to LNHDA and CDR2 to SQIVND. The immunoSEQ Assay, a bias-controlled multiplex PCR, was used to amplify TCRbeta CDR3 regions from genomic DNA. The study's own analysis went as follows. Within the assay, amplification of reference gene primers was used to estimate how many nucleated cells each sample contained. To quantify the absolute abundance of each unique TCRbeta CDR3 rearrangement, sequence reads were collapsed and filtered. For each sample, productive Simpson clonality was calculated as the square root of Simpson's diversity index over productive rearrangements. Sourced from immuneACCESS, this table was stored by TCRdb with only in-frame sequences that have V and J called. A share of the clones is absent; for the studies checked, an unresolved V gene accounts for under half, and the remainder has no known explanation. The DNA was the basis for D and trimming; V, J and clone size are from that table. In all, the sample holds around 150,000 clones, and more than 75% of those were seen once. Together, the top ten hold 2.2% of the sample.

The source material was peripheral blood. This chain joins TRBV19 to TRBJ2-5; TRBD1 is a weak D gene call, 5 bases matching. The receptor was isolated from a man aged 65 to 85 with acute or convalescent COVID-19. The CDR3 amino acid sequence is: CASSIGRLREETQYF. The nucleotides are TGTGCCAGTAGTATAGGCCGCCTCAGGGAAGAGACCCAGTACTTC.